The 6 T cell receptor beta chains listed next were all sequenced from one sample in a study of blood T cell repertoires in COVID-19. The repertoire was sequenced with immunoSEQ multiplex PCR; TCRdb's copy has only in-frame clones and lacks some. The repertoire holds roughly 68,000 clones, with approximately 80% as singletons. The source material was peripheral blood. The receptors come from an elderly man with active COVID-19.

The V and J genes are TRBV14 and TRBJ2-5, with 7 bases lining up with TRBD2. Germline V gives CDR1 SGHDN, CDR2 FVKESK. The J segment lost 4 bases and the V segment lost 2 bases, leaving 4 bases of the junction unmatched. The CDR3 totals 14 residues. The CDR3 nucleotides are TGTGCCAGCAGCCAAAGACGGGGGGTAGAGACCCAGTACTTC. This gives the protein CASSQRRGVETQYF.

The rearrangement joins TRBV11-2 to TRBJ2-4; 10 bases map to TRBD1. Germline trimming cut 5 bases from V and 3 bases from J; bases unmatched to any gene: 10. The CDR3 totals 17 residues. Per the germline V gene, CDR1 is SGHAT and CDR2 is FQNNGV. In DNA form, the CDR3 reads TGTGCCAGCAGCCGCCTGGGACAGGGGATGAACAAAAACATTCAGTACTTC. This encodes CASSRLGQGMNKNIQYF.

The V call is TRBV5-6, the J call TRBJ2-5; D may be TRBD1 (6 bases). Germline V gene sequence: CDR1 SGHDT, CDR2 YYEEEE. The CDR3 is made up of 18 amino acids. The germline V and J ends were trimmed by 4 bases and 0 bases, with 22 bases remaining between them. The CDR3 DNA is TGTGCCAGCAGCCTGATCCGAGACCGGACAGTGTACCAAGAGACCCAGTACTTC. Residues: CASSLIRDRTVYQETQYF.

This clone was counted many times. The gene calls are TRBV5-1 and TRBJ1-1; D gene unclear. The CDR3 contains 15 residues. Germline loops: CDR1 SGHRS, CDR2 YFSETQ. V lost 0 bases, J lost 6 bases, and 15 bases lay in between. The CDR3 bases are TGCGCCAGCAGCTTGGGGGCCAGTGGTTACGCTGAAGCTTTCTTT. It yields the protein CASSLGASGYAEAFF.

This chain links TRBV5-1 with TRBJ2-7, with 8 bases fitting TRBD1. CDR1 SGHRS and CDR2 YFSETQ come from the germline V gene. The CDR3 extends over 14 amino acids. V trimming: 4 bases; J trimming: 2 bases; junction bases outside the gene matches: 5. The CDR3 here is CASSARQGTYEQYF. CDR3 sequence (DNA): TGCGCCAGCAGCGCCCGACAGGGGACCTACGAGCAGTACTTC.

In its sample, this clone was seen once. V gene TRBV7-6 combines with J gene TRBJ1-3; 8 nucleotides match TRBD1. The CDR3 loop spans 17 amino acids. Germline V gene lookup returns CDR1 SGHVS and CDR2 FNYEAQ. V was pared by 5 bases and J by 1 base, with 10 bases of the junction left unmatched. This chain's CDR3 is CASSNRDRPLSGNTIYF. CDR3 coding DNA: TGTGCCAGCAGCAACCGGGACAGGCCTCTATCTGGAAACACCATATATTTT.